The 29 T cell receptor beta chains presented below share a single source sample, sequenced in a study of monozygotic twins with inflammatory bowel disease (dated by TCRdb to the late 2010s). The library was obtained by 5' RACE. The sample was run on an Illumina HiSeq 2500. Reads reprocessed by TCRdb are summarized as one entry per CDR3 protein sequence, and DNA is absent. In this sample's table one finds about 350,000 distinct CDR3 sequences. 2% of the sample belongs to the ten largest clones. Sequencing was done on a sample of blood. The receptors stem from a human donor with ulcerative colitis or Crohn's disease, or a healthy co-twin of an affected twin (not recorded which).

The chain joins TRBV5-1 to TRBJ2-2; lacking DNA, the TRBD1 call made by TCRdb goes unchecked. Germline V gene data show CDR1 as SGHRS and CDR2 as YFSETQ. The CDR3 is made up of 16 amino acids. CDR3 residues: CASSRNSAQGAGELFF.

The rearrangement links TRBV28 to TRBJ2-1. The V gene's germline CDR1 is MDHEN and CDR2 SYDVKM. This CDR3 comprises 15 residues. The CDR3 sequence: CASSLLFSTYNEQFF.

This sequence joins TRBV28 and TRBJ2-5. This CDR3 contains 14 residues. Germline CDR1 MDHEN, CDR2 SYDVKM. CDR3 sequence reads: CASSLGGTLETQYF.

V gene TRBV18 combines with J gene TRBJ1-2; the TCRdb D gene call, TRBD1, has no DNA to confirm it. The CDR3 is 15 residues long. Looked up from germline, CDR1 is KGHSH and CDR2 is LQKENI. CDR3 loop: CASSPPSTGGYGYTF.

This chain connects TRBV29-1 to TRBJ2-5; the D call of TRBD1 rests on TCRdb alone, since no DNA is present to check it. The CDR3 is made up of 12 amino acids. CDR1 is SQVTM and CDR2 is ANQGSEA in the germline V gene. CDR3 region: CSTWGTEETQYF.

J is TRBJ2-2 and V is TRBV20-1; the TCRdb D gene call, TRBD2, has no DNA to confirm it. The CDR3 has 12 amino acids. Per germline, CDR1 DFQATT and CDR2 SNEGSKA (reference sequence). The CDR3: CSASSGTGELFF.

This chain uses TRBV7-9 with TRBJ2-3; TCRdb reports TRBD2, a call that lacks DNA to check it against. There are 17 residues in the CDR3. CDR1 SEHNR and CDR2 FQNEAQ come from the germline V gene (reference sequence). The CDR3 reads CASSLRPSQLSTDTQYF.

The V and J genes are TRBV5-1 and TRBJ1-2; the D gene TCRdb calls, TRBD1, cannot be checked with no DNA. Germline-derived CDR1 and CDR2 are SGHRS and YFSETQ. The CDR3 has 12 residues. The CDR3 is CASSPRGDGYTF.

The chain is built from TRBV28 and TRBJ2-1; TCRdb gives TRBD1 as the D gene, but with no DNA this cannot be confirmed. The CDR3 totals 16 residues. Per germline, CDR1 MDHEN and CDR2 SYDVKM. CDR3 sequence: CASSTYRGSSYNEQFF.

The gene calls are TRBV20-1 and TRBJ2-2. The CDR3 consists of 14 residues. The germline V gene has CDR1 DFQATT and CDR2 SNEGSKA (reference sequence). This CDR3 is CSATGATNMRELFF.

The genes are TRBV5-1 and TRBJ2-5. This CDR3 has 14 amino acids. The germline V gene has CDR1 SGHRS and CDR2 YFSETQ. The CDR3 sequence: CASSFTALQETQYF.

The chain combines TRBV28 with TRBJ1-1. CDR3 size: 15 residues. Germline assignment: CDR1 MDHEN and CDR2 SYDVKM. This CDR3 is CASSLRWQTNTEAFF.

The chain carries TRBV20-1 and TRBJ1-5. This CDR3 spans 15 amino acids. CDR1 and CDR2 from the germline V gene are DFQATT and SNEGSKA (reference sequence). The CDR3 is CSAGEGQPSNQPQHF.

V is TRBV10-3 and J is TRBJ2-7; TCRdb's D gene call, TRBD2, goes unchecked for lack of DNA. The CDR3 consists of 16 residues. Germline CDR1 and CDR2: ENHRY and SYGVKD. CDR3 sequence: CAISAVLAASSYEQYF.

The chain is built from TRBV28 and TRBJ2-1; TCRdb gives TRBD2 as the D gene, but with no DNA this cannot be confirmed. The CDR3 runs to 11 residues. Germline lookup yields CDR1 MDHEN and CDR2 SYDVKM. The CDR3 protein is CASSSPGLSFF. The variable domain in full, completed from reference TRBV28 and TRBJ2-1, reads DVKVTQSSRYLVKRTGEKVFLECVQDMDHENMFWYRQDPGLGLRLIYFSYDVKMKEKGDIPEGYSVSREKKERFSLILESASTNQTSMYLCASSSPGLSFFGPGTRLTVL.

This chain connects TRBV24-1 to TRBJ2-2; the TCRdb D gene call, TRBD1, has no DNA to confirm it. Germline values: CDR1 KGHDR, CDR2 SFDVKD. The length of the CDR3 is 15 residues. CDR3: CATSEFARGAGELFF.

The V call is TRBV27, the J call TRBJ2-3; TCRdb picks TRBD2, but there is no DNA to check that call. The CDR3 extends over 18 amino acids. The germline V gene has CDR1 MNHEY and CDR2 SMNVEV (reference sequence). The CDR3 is CASSLRRPLLAGTDTQYF.

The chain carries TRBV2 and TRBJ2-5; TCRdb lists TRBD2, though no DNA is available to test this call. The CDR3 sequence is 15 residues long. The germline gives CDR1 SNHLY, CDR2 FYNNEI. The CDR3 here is CASSVGGGGGETQYF.

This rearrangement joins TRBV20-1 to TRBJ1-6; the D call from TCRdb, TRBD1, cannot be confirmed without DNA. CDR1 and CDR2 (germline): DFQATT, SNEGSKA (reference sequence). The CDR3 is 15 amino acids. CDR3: CSASKRGATYSPLHF.

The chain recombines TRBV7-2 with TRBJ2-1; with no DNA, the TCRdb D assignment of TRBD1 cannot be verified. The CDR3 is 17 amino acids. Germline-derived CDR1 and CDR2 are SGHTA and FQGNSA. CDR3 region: CASSRDRGDIPSNEQFF.

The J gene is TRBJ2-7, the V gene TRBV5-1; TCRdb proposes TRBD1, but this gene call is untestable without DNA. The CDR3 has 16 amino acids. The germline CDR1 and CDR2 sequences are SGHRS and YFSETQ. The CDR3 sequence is CASRGQGGGGAYEQYF.

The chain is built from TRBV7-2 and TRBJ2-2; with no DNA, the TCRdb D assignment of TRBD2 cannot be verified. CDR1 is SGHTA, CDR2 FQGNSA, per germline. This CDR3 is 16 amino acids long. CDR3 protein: CASSLYVSGGPRELFF.

The CDR3 loop is CASSLGRDRRAYEQYF. V is TRBV12-3 or TRBV12-4 and J is TRBJ2-7; TCRdb lists TRBD1, though no DNA is available to test this call. This CDR3 has 16 amino acids.

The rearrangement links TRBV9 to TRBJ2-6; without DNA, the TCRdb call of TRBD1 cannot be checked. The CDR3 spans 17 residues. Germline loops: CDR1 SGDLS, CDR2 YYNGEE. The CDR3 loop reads CASSVDWGYAGANVLTF.

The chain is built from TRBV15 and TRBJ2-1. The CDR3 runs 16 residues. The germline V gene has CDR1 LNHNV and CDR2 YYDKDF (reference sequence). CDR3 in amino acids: CATSRVGLANYNEQFF. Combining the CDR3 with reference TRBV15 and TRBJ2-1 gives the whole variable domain DAMVIQNPRYQVTQFGKPVTLSCSQTLNHNVMYWYQQKSSQAPKLLFHYYDKDFNNEADTPDNFQSRRPNTSFCFLDIRSPGLGDTAMYLCATSRVGLANYNEQFFGPGTRLTVL.

CDR3 sequence: CASSYSDASSGGEDTQYF. The chain uses TRBV6-5 and TRBJ2-3; TCRdb's assignment of TRBD2 cannot be checked, as there is no DNA. There are 18 residues in the CDR3. In germline, CDR1 is MNHEY, CDR2 SVGAGI.

The CDR3 sequence is CASSESTGERETQYF. V is TRBV10-1 and J is TRBJ2-5; there is no DNA to check the TCRdb D call of TRBD1. This CDR3 has 15 residues. Germline CDR1 is WNHNN and CDR2 is SYGVQD (reference sequence).

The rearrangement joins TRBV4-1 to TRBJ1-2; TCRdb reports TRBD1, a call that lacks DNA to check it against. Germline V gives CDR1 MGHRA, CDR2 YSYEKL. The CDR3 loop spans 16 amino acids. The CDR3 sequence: CASSHPLMGGSHGYTF.

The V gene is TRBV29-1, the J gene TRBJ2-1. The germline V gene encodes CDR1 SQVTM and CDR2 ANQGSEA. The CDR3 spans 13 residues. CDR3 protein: CSVEPNSYNEQFF.